A selection of T cell receptor beta chains follows, all from one sample in a study of blood T cell repertoires in COVID-19. Profiling relied on immunoSEQ multiplex PCR, and the TCRdb table lists in-frame clones only, not all of them. Among under 250,000 clones, around four fifths were seen once, and the ten largest hold roughly 2.9%. The sample was peripheral blood. The receptors were sampled from a man aged 50 to 59 with active or convalescent COVID-19. The conserved cysteine and the conserved F or W are not part of the CDR3 here. Fields, in order: V gene, CDR3 length, D gene, J gene, CDR3 protein. D genes are given only for firm matches.

TRBV15	13	NA	TRBJ1-5	ATSRVTGSNQPQH
TRBV2	10	NA	TRBJ1-2	ASSEARTGET
TRBV9	10	TRBD1	TRBJ1-2	ASSEDRHGYT
TRBV24-1	14	NA	TRBJ2-2	ATSDWGSHNTGELF
TRBV7-2	15	TRBD2	TRBJ2-3	ASSLARAGTSTDTQY
TRBV2	11	TRBD1	TRBJ1-2	ATSPGTGNGYT
TRBV4-3	15	NA	TRBJ1-6	ASSQGREGSYNSPLH
TRBV5-8	11	NA	TRBJ1-5	ASSLKGVQPQH
TRBV7-9	11	NA	TRBJ1-2	ASSLAGDGGYT
TRBV27	15	TRBD1	TRBJ2-6	ASSLVGQSSGANVLT
TRBV18	12	NA	TRBJ1-2	ASSTRGGNYGYT
TRBV10-3	12	NA	TRBJ2-2	AIARMGGNGELF
TRBV6-1	13	NA	TRBJ1-6	ASSEREGDNSPLH
TRBV5-1	12	NA	TRBJ2-1	ASSLNEQGFEQF
TRBV11-2	16	TRBD1	TRBJ2-3	ASSLLLQGAASTDTQY
TRBV6-1	14	NA	TRBJ1-2	ASSEPASNRGYGYT
TRBV24-1	14	NA	TRBJ1-3	ATSDYGPGQGNTIY
TRBV27	12	NA	TRBJ2-5	ASSPSAPQETQY
TRBV15	15	TRBD1	TRBJ1-3	ATSRDRASFSGNTIY
TRBV3-1/TRBV3-2	10	NA	TRBJ1-3	ASSQDRATIY
TRBV5-4	12	NA	TRBJ1-6	ASSLMSNNSPLH
TRBV28	13	TRBD1	TRBJ1-6	ASRGWTGDNSPLH
TRBV6-6	14	NA	TRBJ1-5	ASRPLTDYSNQPQH
TRBV6-5	11	NA	TRBJ1-2	ASSQSTTGTYG
TRBV11-2	14	NA	TRBJ2-6	ASSPFDYSGANVLT
TRBV3-1/TRBV3-2	12	NA	TRBJ2-5	ASSQGTTQETQY
TRBV11-2	11	NA	TRBJ1-1	ASSYNQGTEAF
TRBV6-5	13	NA	TRBJ1-3	ASWRDGYSGNTIY
TRBV30	12	NA	TRBJ1-5	AWSVQGGSQPQH
TRBV4-2	16	TRBD2	TRBJ2-1	ASSLGLAGVNSYNEQF
TRBV6-4	11	NA	TRBJ2-5	ASSDSKGMAQY
TRBV7-2	11	TRBD1	TRBJ1-1	ASSSQGATEAF
TRBV30	12	TRBD2	TRBJ2-7	AWSLTSDTDEQY
TRBV24-1	12	TRBD2	TRBJ2-1	ATSFAGGDNEQF
TRBV27	14	NA	TRBJ2-1	ASRALQELQYNEQF
TRBV20-1	9	NA	TRBJ1-2	SAEDRDSYT
TRBV23-1	15	TRBD1	TRBJ1-4	ASSHTRDRGFGEKLF
TRBV9	14	NA	TRBJ2-3	ASNRLGVGSTDTQY
TRBV30	15	TRBD2	TRBJ2-2	AWSALVTSGNTGELF
TRBV9	19	TRBD2	TRBJ2-1	ASSVAMGSGGAVGGPMEQF
TRBV6-6	12	NA	TRBJ1-3	ASSYSQFGNTIY
TRBV10-3	10	NA	TRBJ1-2	AISSGNYGYT
TRBV4-1	15	NA	TRBJ2-2	ASSQLGSGRNTGELF
TRBV5-8	14	NA	TRBJ1-2	ASSPPPGREAYGYT
TRBV5-4	12	NA	TRBJ2-7	ASSLDGLAYEQY
TRBV7-4	16	NA	TRBJ2-3	ASSLDGDGSLVTDTQY
TRBV6-1	11	NA	TRBJ2-7	ASSDDPRGEQY
TRBV18	12	NA	TRBJ1-1	ASSSTEQGAEAF
TRBV7-2	14	TRBD2	TRBJ2-3	ASSPGASGGQDTQY
TRBV28	17	TRBD2	TRBJ2-4	ASSLLTSGSGGAKNIQY
TRBV4-3	13	TRBD1	TRBJ1-1	ASSQGAGGTTEAF
TRBV27	15	TRBD1	TRBJ2-1	ASSFQTGRGSYNEQF
TRBV11-2	10	NA	TRBJ2-7	ASSFGRYEQY